This T cell receptor beta chain came from a study of chemoradiotherapy in HPV16-positive cancers. TCRdb's copy holds only in-frame clones and misses some; the assay was immunoSEQ multiplex PCR. The sample lists about 15,000 clones, around 70% occurring once. The CDR3 is 16 amino acids. V was trimmed by 1 base and J by 1 base, leaving 11 bases between them. Germline V gives CDR1 SGDLS, CDR2 YYNGEE. The sample in question was tumor tissue, obtained from a patient who underwent chemoradiotherapy. The chain carries TRBV9 and TRBJ2-2; a weak D match, TRBD2 (6 bases). The receptor was isolated from a human donor with HPV-associated anogenital cancer. CDR3 protein: CASSVTYSGNTGELFF. CDR3 DNA: TGTGCCAGCAGCGTAACTTATAGCGGGAACACCGGGGAGCTGTTTTTT.